This is a list of T cell receptor beta chains from one sample in a study of T cell responses to AZD1222 COVID-19 vaccine. Profiling relied on immunoSEQ multiplex PCR, and the TCRdb table lists in-frame clones only, not all of them. This sample has 130,000 to 150,000 clones; roughly 89% occur once, and the top ten carry roughly 6%. The specimen was peripheral blood, collected on day 0 of AZD1222 vaccination. The receptor source for this set is an adult in good health. Each CDR3 is given with its conserved first and last residue. The D gene is left open where the match is weak. Clone size is not always given. Where it is, it says once, few, many or a class for expanded clones.

D | J | size | V | DNA | CDR3
TRBD2 | TRBJ2-7 | - | TRBV29-1 | TGCAGCGTAGCGGGAATCGAGCAGTACTTC | CSVAGIEQYF
- | TRBJ1-6 | - | TRBV3-1/TRBV3-2 | TGTGCCAGCAGCCAATTGGGTTCGAATTCACCCCTCCACTTT | CASSQLGSNSPLHF
- | TRBJ2-7 | - | TRBV27 | TGTGCCAGCAGTTTTCACGGGGCGTCCTACGAGCAGTACTTC | CASSFHGASYEQYF
- | TRBJ2-1 | once | TRBV19 | TGTGCCAGTAAAAGGGGGTCCCCCTCCTACAATGAGCAGTTCTTC | CASKRGSPSYNEQFF
- | TRBJ1-2 | - | TRBV11-2 | TGTGCCAGCAGCTTTAATAACTATGGCTACACCTTC | CASSFNNYGYTF
- | TRBJ2-3 | - | TRBV9 | TGTGCCAGCAGCGCTCAACCCCCAGATACGCAGTATTTT | CASSAQPPDTQYF
TRBD1 | TRBJ1-4 | - | TRBV24-1 | TGTGCCACCAGTGATCGTGGGACAGGGGGGGAAAAACTGTTTTTT | CATSDRGTGGEKLFF
- | TRBJ2-1 | - | TRBV7-2 | TGTGCCAGCAGCCCTGGGACTTTCAATGAGCAGTTCTTC | CASSPGTFNEQFF
- | TRBJ2-3 | - | TRBV13 | TGTGCCAGCAGCTTTCTGCGGGTAGCGGCTAGCACAGATACGCAGTATTTT | CASSFLRVAASTDTQYF
- | TRBJ2-7 | - | TRBV10-3 | TGTGCCATCAGTGAAGCAGGGTACGAGCAGTACTTC | CAISEAGYEQYF
- | TRBJ1-4 | - | TRBV6-5 | TGTGCCAGCAGTTACTCGAAGACGGTGCTGGAAAAACTGTTTTTT | CASSYSKTVLEKLFF
TRBD1 | TRBJ2-3 | - | TRBV14 | TGTGCCAGCAGCCTGGGACAGGAAACAGATACGCAGTATTTT | CASSLGQETDTQYF
- | TRBJ1-6 | - | TRBV6-6 | TGTGCCAGCATCCCTAGTACAGTTGGTAATTCACCCCTCCACTTT | CASIPSTVGNSPLHF
- | TRBJ1-5 | - | TRBV28 | TGTGCCAGCAGATACTTACAGGGACAGCCCCAGCATTTT | CASRYLQGQPQHF
- | TRBJ2-2 | few | TRBV11-2 | TGTGCCAGCAGCTTAGTGGCGGGCTTCGCCGGGGAGCTGTTTTTT | CASSLVAGFAGELFF
- | TRBJ1-1 | - | TRBV7-9 | TGTGCCAGCAGCGTTTTGAACACTGAAGCTTTCTTT | CASSVLNTEAFF
- | TRBJ1-1 | - | TRBV18 | TGTGCCAGCTCACCCTTCGTCTCCGGGGGCGGGATGAACACTGAAGCTTTCTTT | CASSPFVSGGGMNTEAFF
- | TRBJ2-7 | - | TRBV11-1 | TGTGCCAGCAGCTTTCAAGTGGTAGGGAGTCACGAGCAGTACTTC | CASSFQVVGSHEQYF
TRBD1 | TRBJ1-2 | - | TRBV19 | TGTGCCAGTACCCCGGGACAGCAAAACTATGGCTACACCTTC | CASTPGQQNYGYTF
TRBD2 | TRBJ2-7 | - | TRBV4-1 | TGCGCCAGCAGCCAAGGGCTAGCGGGACAATACTACGAGCAGTACTTC | CASSQGLAGQYYEQYF
- | TRBJ2-5 | - | TRBV7-3 | TGTGCCAGCAGCTCTTTGGACGGTTCCCAGTACTTC | CASSSLDGSQYF
- | TRBJ1-2 | - | TRBV30 | TGTGCCTGGGGGGGCGAGAGGTCGAACTATGGCTACACCTTC | CAWGGERSNYGYTF
- | TRBJ1-5 | - | TRBV6-2/TRBV6-3 | TGTGCCAGCAGTTCCGGACAAATTGATAGCAATCAGCCCCAGCATTTT | CASSSGQIDSNQPQHF
- | TRBJ1-2 | - | TRBV5-8 | TGTGCCAGCAGCTTTCGACAGGCCTTCAACTATGGCTACACCTTC | CASSFRQAFNYGYTF
- | TRBJ1-5 | - | TRBV6-5 | TGTGCCAGAAATCACAGGCCCAATAGCAATCAGCCCCAGCATTTT | CARNHRPNSNQPQHF
TRBD1 | TRBJ2-7 | - | TRBV9 | TGTGCCAGCAGCGTAGGAGATAACAGGGGGCTCGCACTCTACGAGCAGTACTTC | CASSVGDNRGLALYEQYF
TRBD1 | TRBJ2-2 | medium-sized | TRBV24-1 | TGTGCCACCACTCCTGACAGGGACACCGGGGAGCTGTTTTTT | CATTPDRDTGELFF
TRBD1 | TRBJ2-7 | once | TRBV28 | TGTGCCAGCAGCTACCCCCGCGGGAAGGAGGCCGGGACAGGGGCGTGGGAGCAGTACTTC | CASSYPRGKEAGTGAWEQYF
- | TRBJ1-3 | - | TRBV5-1 | TGCGCCAGCAGCTTGGCCGGGGAAACCGGAAACACCATATATTTT | CASSLAGETGNTIYF
- | TRBJ1-1 | - | TRBV10-3 | TGTGCCATCAGTGTTTCGTACACTGAAGCTTTCTTT | CAISVSYTEAFF
TRBD1 | TRBJ1-2 | - | TRBV19 | TGTGCCAGTAGTCCCGGGACAGCTTATGGCTACACCTTC | CASSPGTAYGYTF
- | TRBJ2-3 | - | TRBV3-1/TRBV3-2 | TGTGCCAGCAGCCTGAATTCGGTCGATACGCAGTATTTT | CASSLNSVDTQYF
- | TRBJ2-1 | - | TRBV6-2/TRBV6-3 | TGTGCCAGCAGTTACTCCCTAGTATCTCATGAGCAGTTCTTC | CASSYSLVSHEQFF
- | TRBJ2-7 | - | TRBV4-2 | TGTGCCAGCAGCCTTTCAGACAGGCACGAGCAGTACTTC | CASSLSDRHEQYF
TRBD1 | TRBJ1-5 | - | TRBV10-3 | TGTGCCATCGCGTCGGGACAGTTCAATCAGCCCCAGCATTTT | CAIASGQFNQPQHF
TRBD2 | TRBJ2-3 | once | TRBV29-1 | TGCAGCGTTGAAGTGAGCGGGAGTAGAGGAGATACGCAGTATTTT | CSVEVSGSRGDTQYF
- | TRBJ1-3 | once | TRBV19 | TGTGCCAGTAGTTATTTGACGGCGAGCTCTGGAAACACCATATATTTT | CASSYLTASSGNTIYF
TRBD2 | TRBJ2-5 | few | TRBV27 | TGTGCCAGCAGTTCGGGACTAGCGGGAGCAGAGACCCAGTACTTC | CASSSGLAGAETQYF
- | TRBJ2-7 | - | TRBV12-3/TRBV12-4 | TGTGCCAGCAGTTTCCATACGTCCTACGAGCAGTACTTC | CASSFHTSYEQYF